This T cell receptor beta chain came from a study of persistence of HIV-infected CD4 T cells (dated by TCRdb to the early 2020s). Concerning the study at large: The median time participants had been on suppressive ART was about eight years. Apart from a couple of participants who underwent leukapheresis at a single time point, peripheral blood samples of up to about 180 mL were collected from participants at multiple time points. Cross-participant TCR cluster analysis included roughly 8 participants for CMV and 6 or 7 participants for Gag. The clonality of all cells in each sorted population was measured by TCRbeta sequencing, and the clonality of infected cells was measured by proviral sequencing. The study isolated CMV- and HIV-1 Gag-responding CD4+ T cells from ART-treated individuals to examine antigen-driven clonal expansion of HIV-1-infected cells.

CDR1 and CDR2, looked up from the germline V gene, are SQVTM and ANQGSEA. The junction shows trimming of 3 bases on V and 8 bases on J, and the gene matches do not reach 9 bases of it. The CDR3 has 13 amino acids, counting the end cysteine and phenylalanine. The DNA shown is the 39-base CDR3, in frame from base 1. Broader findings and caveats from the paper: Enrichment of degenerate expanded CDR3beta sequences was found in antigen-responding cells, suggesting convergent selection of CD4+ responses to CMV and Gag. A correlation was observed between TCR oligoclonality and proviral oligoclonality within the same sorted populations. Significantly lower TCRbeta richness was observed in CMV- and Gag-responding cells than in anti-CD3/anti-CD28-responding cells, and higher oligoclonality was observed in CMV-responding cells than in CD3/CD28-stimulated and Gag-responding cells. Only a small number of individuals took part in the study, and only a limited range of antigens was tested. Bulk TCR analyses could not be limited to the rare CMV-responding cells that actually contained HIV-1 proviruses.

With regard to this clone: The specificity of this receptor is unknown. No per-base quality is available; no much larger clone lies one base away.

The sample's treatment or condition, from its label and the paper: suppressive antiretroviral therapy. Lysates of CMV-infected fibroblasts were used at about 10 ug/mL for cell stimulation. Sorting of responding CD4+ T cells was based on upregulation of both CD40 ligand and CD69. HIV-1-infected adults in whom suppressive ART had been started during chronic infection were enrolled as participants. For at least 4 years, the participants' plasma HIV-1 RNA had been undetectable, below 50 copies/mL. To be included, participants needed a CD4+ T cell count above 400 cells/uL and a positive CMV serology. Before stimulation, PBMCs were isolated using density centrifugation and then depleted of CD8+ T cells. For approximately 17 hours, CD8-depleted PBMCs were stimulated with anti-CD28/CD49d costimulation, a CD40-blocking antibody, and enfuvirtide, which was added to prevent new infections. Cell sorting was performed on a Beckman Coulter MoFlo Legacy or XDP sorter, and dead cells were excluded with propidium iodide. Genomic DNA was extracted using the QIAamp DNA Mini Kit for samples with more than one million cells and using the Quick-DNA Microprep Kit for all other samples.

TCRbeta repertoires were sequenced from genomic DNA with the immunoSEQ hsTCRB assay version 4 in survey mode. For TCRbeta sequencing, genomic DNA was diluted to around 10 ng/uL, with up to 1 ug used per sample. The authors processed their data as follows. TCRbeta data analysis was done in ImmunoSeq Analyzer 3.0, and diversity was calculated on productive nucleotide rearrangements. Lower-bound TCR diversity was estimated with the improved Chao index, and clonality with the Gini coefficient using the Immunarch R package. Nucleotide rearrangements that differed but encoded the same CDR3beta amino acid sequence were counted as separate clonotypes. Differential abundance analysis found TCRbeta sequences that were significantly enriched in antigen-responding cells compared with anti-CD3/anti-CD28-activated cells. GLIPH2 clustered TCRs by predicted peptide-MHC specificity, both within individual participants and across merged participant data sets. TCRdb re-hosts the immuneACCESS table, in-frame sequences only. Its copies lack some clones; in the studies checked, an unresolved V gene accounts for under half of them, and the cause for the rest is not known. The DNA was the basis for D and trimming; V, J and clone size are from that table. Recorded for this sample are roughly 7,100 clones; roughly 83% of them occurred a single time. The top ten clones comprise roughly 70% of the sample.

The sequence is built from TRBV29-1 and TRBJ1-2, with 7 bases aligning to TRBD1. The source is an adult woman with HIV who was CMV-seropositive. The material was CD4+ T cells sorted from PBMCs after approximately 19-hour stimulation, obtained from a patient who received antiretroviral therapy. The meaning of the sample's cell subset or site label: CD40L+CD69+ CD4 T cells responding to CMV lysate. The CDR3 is CSVEFDRDRGYTF. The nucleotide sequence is TGCAGCGTTGAGTTCGACCGGGACAGAGGCTACACCTTC.